Below, 30 T cell receptor beta chains from the same sample are listed, as sequenced in a study of technical replicates of blood from a few donors. TCRdb keeps only in-frame clones here, not all; method: immunoSEQ multiplex PCR. The data contain approximately 84,000 clones, roughly 98% of them singletons. Sample: T cells isolated from PBMCs. Receptors originate from a human donor in good health.

This clone was picked up one time. Other DNA sequences in this sample translate to the same CDR3. The chain is built from TRBV5-1 and TRBJ2-3; 7 bases line up with TRBD1. CDR1 is SGHRS, CDR2 YFSETQ, per germline. J lost 1 base, V lost 4 bases, and 3 bases had no gene match. This CDR3 contains 14 residues. The CDR3 sequence is CASSIGQGTDTQYF. The CDR3 bases are TGCGCCAGCAGCATAGGACAGGGCACAGATACGCAGTATTTT. The entire variable domain, with the rest obtained from reference TRBV5-1 and TRBJ2-3, is as follows: KAGVTQTPRYLIKTRGQQVTLSCSPISGHRSVSWYQQTPGQGLQFLFEYFSETQRNKGNFPGRFSGRQFSNSRSEMNVSTLELGDSALYLCASSIGQGTDTQYFGPGTRLTVL.

The chain uses TRBV6-5 and TRBJ2-1; tentatively, D is TRBD2 (5 bases). CDR1 and CDR2 (germline): MNHEY, SVGAGI. CDR3 length equals 15 residues. Trimming took off 4 bases at V and 0 bases at J, with 10 bases between the two ends. The CDR3: CASSWLLDSYNEQFF. The CDR3 coding sequence is TGTGCCAGCAGTTGGTTACTAGACTCCTACAATGAGCAGTTCTTC.

This chain uses TRBV6-1 with TRBJ2-1; 8 bases agree with TRBD1. The CDR3 spans 14 residues. The V segment lost 5 bases and the J segment 4 bases; nucleotides outside the gene matches: 4. CDR1 and CDR2 (germline): MNHNS, SASEGT. CDR3 sequence reads: CASSQGAGYNEQFF. In DNA, the CDR3 is TGTGCCAGCAGTCAGGGGGCGGGATACAATGAGCAGTTCTTC.

This chain links TRBV19 with TRBJ2-7; D unclear. Trimming shortened V by 4 bases and J by 3 bases, and 19 bases separated the two germline ends. The germline gives CDR1 LNHDA, CDR2 SQIVND (reference sequence). CDR3 length: 16 residues. The CDR3 DNA sequence: TGTGCCAGTAGTACCCCGGCCTATCAGGAAAACTACGAGCAGTACTTC. This sequence encodes CASSTPAYQENYEQYF. The complete variable domain, with remaining parts taken from reference TRBV19 and TRBJ2-7, reads DGGITQSPKYLFRKEGQNVTLSCEQNLNHDAMYWYRQDPGQGLRLIYYSQIVNDFQKGDIAEGYSVSREKKESFPLTVTSAQKNPTAFYLCASSTPAYQENYEQYFGPGTRLTVT.

V and J are TRBV5-6 and TRBJ2-7; maybe TRBD2 (5 bases). CDR1 SGHDT and CDR2 YYEEEE come from the germline V gene. V shed 0 bases and J shed 3 bases, with 10 bases lying between them. This CDR3 is 14 amino acids long. CDR3 DNA sequence: TGTGCCAGCAGCTTGGGACTAACGAACTACGAGCAGTACTTC. This translates into CASSLGLTNYEQYF.

The chain links TRBV7-9 to TRBJ2-7, with TRBD1 matching 9 bases. In germline, CDR1 is SEHNR, CDR2 FQNEAQ (reference sequence). The V gene end was trimmed by 5 bases and the J gene end by 2 bases; junction bases not matched to a gene: 7. This CDR3 has 15 residues. DNA of the CDR3: TGTGCCAGCAGCAAGACCGGGACAGGGACCTACGAGCAGTACTTC. Amino acids: CASSKTGTGTYEQYF.

This rearrangement joins TRBV28 to TRBJ2-1; maybe TRBD1 (6 bases). The CDR3 consists of 13 residues. V was trimmed by 4 bases and J by 6 bases, leaving 10 bases between them. Germline values: CDR1 MDHEN, CDR2 SYDVKM. CDR3 sequence reads: CASSYPGANEQFF. Here the CDR3 DNA reads TGTGCCAGCAGTTATCCAGGGGCCAATGAGCAGTTCTTC.

The chain carries TRBV6-1 and TRBJ1-4; the match to TRBD1 covers 7 bases. Losses at the gene ends were 0 bases for V and 10 bases for J; bases not matched to a gene: 8. Germline CDR1 MNHNS, CDR2 SASEGT. The CDR3 has 15 amino acids. The CDR3, as DNA: TGTGCCAGCAGTGAAGCGCAAGGGGGCTCGGGAAAACTGTTTTTT. Translated, it gives CASSEAQGGSGKLFF.

V and J are TRBV2 and TRBJ1-2; D not resolved. Germline assignment: CDR1 SNHLY and CDR2 FYNNEI. The CDR3 has 13 amino acids. V lost 3 bases to trimming and J lost 5 bases, with 10 bases between them. CDR3 bases: TGTGCCAGCAGTGACGTGGCGGGTTATGGCTACACCTTC. It encodes CASSDVAGYGYTF.

This rearrangement joins TRBV9 to TRBJ1-1; D gene unclear. V was trimmed by 0 bases and J by 1 base, leaving 7 bases between them. Germline loops: CDR1 SGDLS, CDR2 YYNGEE. This CDR3 is built from 14 residues. CDR3 nucleotides: TGTGCCAGCAGCGTAGATATAGCGAACACTGAAGCTTTCTTT. It is translated as CASSVDIANTEAFF.

The J gene is TRBJ1-5, the V gene TRBV6-1; 9 bases map to TRBD1. V trimming: 6 bases; J trimming: 6 bases; junction bases outside the gene matches: 9. Germline lookup yields CDR1 MNHNS and CDR2 SASEGT. The length of the CDR3 is 15 residues. CDR3 in amino acids: CASSALDRGIQPQHF. In DNA, the CDR3 is TGTGCCAGCAGCGCCCTGGACAGGGGTATTCAGCCCCAGCATTTT.

This clone has a single count. The CDR3: CASSLGQGSESEAFF. As DNA, the CDR3 is TGTGCCAGCAGCTTAGGGCAGGGGTCAGAAAGTGAAGCTTTCTTT. This rearrangement joins TRBV7-2 to TRBJ1-1; D might be TRBD1 (6 bases). V lost 1 base and J 7 bases, leaving 16 bases between the germline ends. Germline CDR1 is SGHTA and CDR2 is FQGNSA. This CDR3 contains 15 residues.

The J gene is TRBJ1-5, the V gene TRBV7-8; D is unclear. Trimming cost V 3 bases and J 0 bases, with 6 bases left between them. The CDR3 contains 14 residues. Germline V gene data show CDR1 as SGHVS and CDR2 as FQNEAQ. The CDR3 region is CASSFGDSNQPQHF. The DNA of the CDR3 is TGTGCCAGCAGCTTTGGAGATAGCAATCAGCCCCAGCATTTT.

The chain employs TRBV18 and TRBJ2-7; TRBD1 aligns across 9 bases. Germline CDR1 reads KGHSH; CDR2 reads LQKENI. V dropped 3 bases and J dropped 0; count of bases not matched to a gene: 6. The CDR3 has 16 amino acids. The chain's CDR3 is CASSPSGTGLSYEQYF. The CDR3 bases are TGTGCCAGCTCACCGTCTGGGACAGGGCTCTCCTACGAGCAGTACTTC.

V and J are TRBV28 and TRBJ1-5, with TRBD1 matching over 7 bases. V was clipped by 3 bases and J by 1 base; unmatched bases: 6. CDR3 length: 16 residues. Germline V gene data show CDR1 as MDHEN and CDR2 as SYDVKM. The CDR3 nucleotides read TGTGCCAGCAGTTTGCATGCAGGGGGGAGCAATCAGCCCCAGCATTTT. Its translation: CASSLHAGGSNQPQHF.

CDR3 sequence reads: CASSLIYSDTQYF. The CDR3 DNA sequence: TGTGCCAGCAGCTTAATATACTCAGATACGCAGTATTTT. V and J are TRBV7-3 and TRBJ2-3; D is uncertain. Germline V lookup: CDR1 SGHTA, CDR2 FQGTGA. The CDR3 length is 13 residues. V lost 1 base to trimming and J lost 4 bases, with 6 bases between them.

For the CDR3, the DNA is TGTGCCAGCTCACCAGGCCCCGAGCGGGGGCGCTCCTACGAGCAGTACTTC. Its translation is CASSPGPERGRSYEQYF. The J gene is TRBJ2-7, the V gene TRBV18; 8 bases are a match to TRBD2. CDR1 and CDR2 (germline): KGHSH, LQKENI. This CDR3 is 17 amino acids long. J lost 0 bases, V lost 2 bases, and 9 bases had no gene match.

V is TRBV15 and J is TRBJ2-7; D may be TRBD1 (6 bases). Trimming left V 1 base short and J 9 bases short, with 28 bases between. Germline loops: CDR1 LNHNV, CDR2 YYDKDF (reference sequence). CDR3 length: 18 residues. Here the CDR3 reads CATSRGLAGRQDLGGQYF. CDR3 in DNA: TGTGCCACCAGCAGAGGATTGGCAGGGAGACAGGACCTAGGGGGGCAGTACTTC.

The V and J genes are TRBV6-1 and TRBJ1-6; TRBD1 agrees at 10 bases. Unmatched junction bases numbered 7, after V lost 4 bases and J lost 10 bases. CDR3 length: 15 amino acids. Germline CDR1 is MNHNS and CDR2 is SASEGT. In DNA, the CDR3 is TGTGCCAGCAGTGTCTCGGGGACAGGGGTCTCACCCCTCCACTTT. Translating it yields CASSVSGTGVSPLHF.

This chain uses TRBV7-2 with TRBJ2-5, with D perhaps TRBD2 (7 bases). Trimming took 0 bases from V and 4 from J, leaving 12 bases between them. CDR1 SGHTA and CDR2 FQGNSA come from the germline V gene. This CDR3 spans 15 amino acids. The CDR3 nucleotides are TGTGCCAGCAGCTTAGCCGGGGGGCGACGAGAGACCCAGTACTTC. It translates to CASSLAGGRRETQYF.

This rearrangement joins TRBV4-1 to TRBJ1-1; maybe TRBD1 (6 bases). Trimming pared 1 base from V and 1 base from J, leaving 16 bases between. This CDR3 is built from 17 residues. Germline V CDR1 and CDR2: MGHRA, YSYEKL. Here the CDR3 DNA reads TGCGCCAGCAGCCAAGGGCGGCAGGGGAGAAAGAACACTGAAGCTTTCTTT. Its translation is CASSQGRQGRKNTEAFF.

The chain combines TRBV5-1 with TRBJ1-1; D is ambiguous. The CDR3 runs to 15 residues. V lost 4 bases and J 5 bases, leaving 18 bases between the germline ends. Germline CDR1 SGHRS, CDR2 YFSETQ. CDR3 DNA: TGCGCCAGCAGCCCTAACAGTCCCTTAGAGACTGAAGCTTTCTTT. Translating gives CASSPNSPLETEAFF.

The gene calls are TRBV25-1 and TRBJ2-1; D might be TRBD1 (6 bases). This CDR3 has 16 residues. With 5 bases removed from V and 4 bases from J, the gap between germline ends came to 18 bases. Looked up from germline, CDR1 is MGHDK and CDR2 is SYGVNS. CDR3 protein: CASSPTPGQGYNEQFF. The CDR3 DNA follows: TGTGCCAGCAGTCCCACGCCGGGACAAGGTTACAATGAGCAGTTCTTC.

This clone is a singleton in its sample. The genes are TRBV15 and TRBJ2-5; D perhaps matches TRBD2 (6 bases). V was shortened by 3 bases and J by 1 base, with 9 bases between the two germline ends. The CDR3 totals 14 residues. From germline, CDR1 is LNHNV and CDR2 YYDKDF (reference sequence). In DNA form, the CDR3 reads TGTGCCACCAGCAGGTCGCGGGGCCAAGAGACCCAGTACTTC. Its translation: CATSRSRGQETQYF.

The V and J genes are TRBV29-1 and TRBJ1-2; D is perhaps TRBD1 (6 bases). V gave up 7 bases and J gave up 2 bases, with 11 bases separating them. Per the germline V gene, CDR1 is SQVTM and CDR2 is ANQGSEA. The CDR3 is 12 amino acids. CDR3 protein: CSADTGNYGYTF. Here the CDR3 DNA reads TGCAGCGCAGACACAGGGAACTATGGCTACACCTTC. Using reference TRBV29-1 and TRBJ1-2 for the parts outside the CDR3, the full variable domain is SAVISQKPSRDICQRGTSLTIQCQVDSQVTMMFWYRQQPGQSLTLIATANQGSEATYESGFVIDKFPISRPNLTFSTLTVSNMSPEDSSIYLCSADTGNYGYTFGSGTRLTVV.

The chain joins TRBV6-1 to TRBJ1-3, with D possibly being TRBD1 (6 bases). V was cut by 6 bases and J by 5 bases, with 17 bases left in between. The CDR3 sequence is 15 residues long. Germline values: CDR1 MNHNS, CDR2 SASEGT. CDR3 DNA: TGTGCCAGCAGAGCTACAGGGCCTCCCCGAAACACCATATATTTT. It codes for CASRATGPPRNTIYF.

The rearrangement links TRBV5-1 to TRBJ2-3, with D maybe TRBD1 (6 bases). V lost 4 bases, J lost 4 bases, and 19 bases lay in between. The germline V gene has CDR1 SGHRS and CDR2 YFSETQ. CDR3 size: 16 residues. The CDR3 is CASSPEGRGAADTQYF. CDR3 nucleotides: TGCGCCAGCAGCCCAGAGGGCAGGGGCGCGGCAGATACGCAGTATTTT.

The chain combines TRBV5-1 with TRBJ1-3; D not resolved. Germline V gene lookup returns CDR1 SGHRS and CDR2 YFSETQ. CDR3 size: 16 residues. V was trimmed by 5 bases and J by 0 bases, leaving 15 bases between them. CDR3 sequence reads: CASRSQVASSGNTIYF. The CDR3 DNA sequence: TGCGCCAGCAGGTCCCAGGTTGCGAGCTCTGGAAACACCATATATTTT.

The J gene is TRBJ1-2, the V gene TRBV2; perhaps TRBD1 as D (5 bases). The CDR3 extends over 14 amino acids. Germline V CDR1 and CDR2: SNHLY, FYNNEI. V was shortened by 6 bases and J by 6 bases, with 17 bases between the two germline ends. CDR3 DNA: TGTGCCAGCAGATCCAGACAGAGCGTGAATGGCTACACCTTC. It encodes CASRSRQSVNGYTF.

The V gene is TRBV9, the J gene TRBJ1-4; TRBD1 might be the D (5 bases). Trimming shortened V by 4 bases and J by 2 bases, and 12 bases separated the two germline ends. Germline assignment: CDR1 SGDLS and CDR2 YYNGEE. The CDR3 sequence is 15 residues long. The CDR3 DNA reads as TGTGCCAGCAGCCCAAGGGGTTTCACTAATGAAAAACTGTTTTTT. It yields the protein CASSPRGFTNEKLFF.